Reported below is one T cell receptor (beta chain). J gave up 9 bases and V 2 bases, and 10 bases lay outside the gene matches. Germline CDR1 MNHNS, CDR2 SASEGT. The CDR3 has 15 residues. This entry belongs to a study of blood T cell repertoires in COVID-19. TCRdb keeps only in-frame clones here, not all; method: immunoSEQ multiplex PCR. The sample holds about 240,000 clones, around 89% seen once. This chain joins TRBV6-1 and TRBJ2-1, with TRBD2 identical over 7 bases. Sequenced sample: PBMCs or T cells enriched from blood (not recorded which). The TCR was taken from a woman aged 30 to 39 who had recovered from COVID-19. The CDR3 nucleotides are TGTGCCAGCAGTGAACTACGCGGGAGCGTCGGTGAGCAGTTCTTC. The encoded protein is CASSELRGSVGEQFF.